Following are 13 T cell receptor beta chains from one sample sequenced in a study of B cell selection in AIRE deficiency. The table came from immunoSEQ multiplex PCR; TCRdb's copy has only in-frame clones and leaves some out. The table has around 1,700 clones, less than 90% seen once; the top ten hold under 2%. Regulatory T cells were sorted as CD4+CD25hiCD127low/negative. Sequencing was done on a sample of CD4+CD25+ Tregs sorted from PBMCs. Receptors were obtained from a human donor in good health.

CDR3 in amino acids: CASSLGAALYEQYF. In DNA, the CDR3 is TGCGCCAGCAGCTTGGGAGCAGCCCTCTACGAGCAGTACTTC. The chain is built from TRBV5-1 and TRBJ2-7; D is unresolved. From germline, CDR1 is SGHRS and CDR2 YFSETQ. Trimming took 0 bases from V and 3 from J, leaving 10 bases between them. The CDR3 consists of 14 residues.

The genes are TRBV5-6 and TRBJ1-2; perhaps TRBD1 as D (5 bases). The V end was cut by 2 bases, the J end by 6 bases, with 17 bases between. Per germline, CDR1 SGHDT and CDR2 YYEEEE. The CDR3 runs 15 residues. CDR3 DNA sequence: TGTGCCAGCAGCTTCTTCGTCTCGTCGACAGATGGCTACACCTTC. Its translation: CASSFFVSSTDGYTF.

The chain couples TRBV15 to TRBJ1-5; D gene ambiguous. V was shortened by 3 bases and J by 0 bases, with 12 bases between the two germline ends. Germline values: CDR1 LNHNV, CDR2 YYDKDF (reference sequence). The CDR3 contains 16 residues. The CDR3 nucleotides read TGTGCCACCAGCAGTTTCCGGGGAAATAGCAATCAGCCCCAGCATTTT. Translating gives CATSSFRGNSNQPQHF.

The chain is built from TRBV7-9 and TRBJ1-5; 8 positions match TRBD1. V was clipped by 1 base and J by 6 bases; unmatched bases: 8. Germline lookup yields CDR1 SEHNR and CDR2 FQNEAQ (reference sequence). The CDR3 runs to 16 residues. For the CDR3, the DNA is TGTGCCAGCAGCTTAGACACGGGACAGGTTGGTCAGCCCCAGCATTTT. Translated: CASSLDTGQVGQPQHF.

This clone appeared once. The chain joins TRBV9 to TRBJ2-1, with D perhaps TRBD2 (5 bases). Trimming stripped 4 bases from V and 8 bases from J, with 19 bases between. This CDR3 comprises 15 residues. The germline gives CDR1 SGDLS, CDR2 YYNGEE. Here the CDR3 reads CASSRGLTAGYEQFF. The CDR3 DNA reads as TGTGCCAGCAGCCGCGGACTGACGGCTGGCTATGAGCAGTTCTTC.

The chain links TRBV18 to TRBJ2-5; D unclear. V was trimmed by 6 bases and J by 1 base, leaving 12 bases between them. CDR1 KGHSH and CDR2 LQKENI come from the germline V gene. The CDR3 totals 14 residues. The chain's CDR3 is CASSALSSQETQYF. CDR3 nucleotides: TGTGCCAGCTCCGCCTTAAGTTCCCAAGAGACCCAGTACTTC.

The rearrangement links TRBV18 to TRBJ1-1; perhaps TRBD1 as D (5 bases). CDR1 is KGHSH, CDR2 LQKENI, per germline. Between the trimmed V and J ends, which lost 0 bases and 6 bases, there was a span of 20 bases. The CDR3 is 17 residues long. The CDR3 DNA sequence: TGTGCCAGCTCACCACCGAATAAGGGGAGGGTGCGGGCTGAAGCTTTCTTT. Its translation: CASSPPNKGRVRAEAFF.

In DNA, the CDR3 is TGTGCCAGCAGCCAAGCCCGCGGGCAACCCTTCACAGATACGCAGTATTTT. Encoded protein: CASSQARGQPFTDTQYF. The chain employs TRBV4-2 and TRBJ2-3; D is perhaps TRBD2 (5 bases). This CDR3 contains 17 residues. Germline-derived CDR1 and CDR2 are LGHNA and YNFKEQ. V was pared by 1 base and J by 2 bases, with 16 bases between.

The V gene is TRBV9, the J gene TRBJ2-1; a possible D gene is TRBD2 (6 bases). Germline V gene sequence: CDR1 SGDLS, CDR2 YYNGEE. Trimming cost V 5 bases and J 5 bases, with 20 bases left between them. The CDR3 is made up of 16 amino acids. The CDR3 region is CASSPDYPGLNNEQFF. Written as DNA, the CDR3 is TGTGCCAGCAGTCCAGATTACCCGGGACTCAACAATGAGCAGTTCTTC.

This clone was counted only a few times. The V gene is TRBV6-1, the J gene TRBJ1-1, with 8 bases identical to TRBD1. This CDR3 has 15 residues. J was trimmed by 11 bases and V by 3 bases; bases with no gene match: 14. CDR1 is MNHNS, CDR2 SASEGT, per germline. This chain's CDR3 is CASSDGLRQGMVAFF. The CDR3 DNA follows: TGTGCCAGCAGTGACGGCCTTCGACAGGGGATGGTGGCTTTCTTT.

The chain recombines TRBV7-3 with TRBJ2-3, with 13 bases that match TRBD2. The ends lost 4 bases at V and 5 bases at J; junction bases unmatched: 6. The germline gives CDR1 SGHTA, CDR2 FQGTGA. The CDR3 runs to 16 residues. The CDR3 region has the DNA TGTGCCAGCAGCTCCGGACTAGCGGGAGATGGAGATACGCAGTATTTT. Its translation: CASSSGLAGDGDTQYF.

V is TRBV7-9 and J is TRBJ2-2; D is unclear. Trimming pared 2 bases from V and 0 bases from J, leaving 7 bases between. The germline CDR1 and CDR2 sequences are SEHNR and FQNEAQ (reference sequence). The CDR3 loop spans 15 amino acids. DNA of the CDR3: TGTGCCAGCAGCTTACGAGACTCGAACACCGGGGAGCTGTTTTTT. It yields the protein CASSLRDSNTGELFF.

The chain joins TRBV28 to TRBJ2-3, with TRBD2 matching 8 bases. With 8 bases clipped from V and 5 bases from J, the junction kept 15 bases outside the gene matches. Per germline, CDR1 MDHEN and CDR2 SYDVKM. The CDR3 has 16 amino acids. CDR3 protein: CASRSGGRMGVDTQYF. The CDR3 DNA sequence: TGTGCCAGCCGGTCGGGCGGGAGGATGGGGGTAGATACGCAGTATTTT.